This T cell receptor beta chain emerged from a study of blood T cell repertoires in COVID-19. About the research overall: T cells, B-cell-depleted T cells, or PBMCs provided the cDNA or gDNA that served as material.

In the original analysis: For nucleated cells, counts were estimated from reference gene primer amplification. Only in-frame clones appear in the TCRdb table, and some are missing; sequencing was by immunoSEQ multiplex PCR. That table is the source of V, J and clone size, and D and trimming were worked out from the DNA. In the table there are approximately 470,000 clones, approximately 90% of which are singletons. Each participant's cohort was designated according to participant-reported clinical history. Donors in Cohort 3 who had recovered were those with two negative PCRs, healthcare professional clearance, or resolution of their symptoms. V lost 5 bases to trimming and J lost 2 bases, with 10 bases between them. Per the germline V gene, CDR1 is SGHAT and CDR2 is FQNNGV. This CDR3 contains 13 residues.

The chain is built from TRBV11-2 and TRBJ2-7; possibly TRBD2 for D (5 bases). The sequence was obtained from a young woman who had recovered from COVID-19. Sequenced input: PBMCs or T cells enriched from blood (not recorded which). In DNA form, the CDR3 reads TGTGCCAGCAGCACTACAGCGGCCTACGAGCAGTACTTC. Translation gives CASSTTAAYEQYF.